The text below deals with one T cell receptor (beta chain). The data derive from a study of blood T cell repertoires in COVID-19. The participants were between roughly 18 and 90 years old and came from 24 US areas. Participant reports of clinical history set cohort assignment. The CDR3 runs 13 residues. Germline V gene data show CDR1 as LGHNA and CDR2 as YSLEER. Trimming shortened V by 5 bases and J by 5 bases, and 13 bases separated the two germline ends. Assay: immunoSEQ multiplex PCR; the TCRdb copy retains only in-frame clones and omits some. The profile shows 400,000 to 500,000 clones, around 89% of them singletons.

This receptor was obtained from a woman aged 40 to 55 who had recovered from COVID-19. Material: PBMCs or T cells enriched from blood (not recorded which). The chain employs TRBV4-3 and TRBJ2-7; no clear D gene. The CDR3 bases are TGCGCCAGCAGCAAACGGGTCGTCGACGAGCAGTACTTC. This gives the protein CASSKRVVDEQYF.